This entry describes one T cell receptor (beta chain). This clonotype showed up many times. Its antigen remains unidentified. One base away there is no much larger clone; base qualities are not given. The data originate from a study of breast tumors, draining lymph nodes, adjacent tissues listed by TCRdb under 2016. The study in broad terms: In breast cancer patients, the study compared the TCR beta repertoires of tumor, adjacent nontumor tissue and axillary lymph nodes. The study was designed to assess the relationships and possible T-cell exchange between tumor, surrounding tissue and draining lymph node repertoires in human breast cancer. Results and caveats for the whole study, not just this receptor: In luminal-like breast cancer, tumor and nontumor tissue repertoires resembled each other significantly more than in basal-like breast cancer. T-cell repertoire diversity in tumors was found to be lower than in lymph nodes but higher than in nontumor tissue, and preferential V and J gene usage was observed. Rather than being directly demonstrated, the conclusion that tumor T cells originate in lymph nodes was presented as consistent with a hypothesis. The data were considered consistent with the idea that most tumor T cells come from the lymph node and then expand in tumor tissue.

Reading from cysteine to phenylalanine, the CDR3 counts 19 amino acids. CDR3 DNA only is kept here, 57 bases in frame from base 1. The V end gives up 6 bases and the J end 0 bases, leaving 11 bases in the junction not matched to a gene. The germline V gene specifies MNHNS as CDR1 and SASEGT as CDR2. Instrument on record: Illumina HiSeq 2000. Multiplex PCR amplification was used to generate the TCR beta chain libraries. High-throughput sequencing was used to analyze the amplified TCR beta chain products. Starting from the raw public reads, TCRdb applied fastp trimming at Q25, assembled clones with MiXCR and retained in-frame beta chains. All rows with the same CDR3 protein become a single entry with the most common DNA and genes. The sample table contains approximately 60,000 distinct CDR3 sequences; only one count was recorded for around 52% of them. Together, the top ten hold roughly 19% of the sample.

Sequencing was performed on breast tumor tissue. This TCR came from a female donor with breast cancer. Some clones in this sample may be carry-over from other donors' samples. The V and J genes are TRBV6-1 and TRBJ2-1, with 13 central nucleotides matching TRBD2. The CDR3 reads CASRPRLAGGPSSYNEQFF. The DNA is as follows: TGTGCCAGCAGGCCAAGACTAGCGGGGGGTCCAAGCTCCTACAATGAGCAGTTCTTC.